This T cell receptor (beta chain) was sequenced in a study of neoadjuvant nivolumab and ipilimumab in lung cancer. Whole-study context: Nivolumab 3 mg/kg was given days 1, 15 and 29, plus ipilimumab 1 mg/kg day 1 in combination.

Study observations and caveats: From pretherapy to surgery, tumor richness and clonality rose with dual therapy. Only a small number of samples underwent TCR sequencing. TCR richness and clonality were higher in tumors than adjacent uninvolved lung.

Trimming shortened V by 4 bases and J by 1 base, and 11 bases separated the two germline ends. This CDR3 region has 15 residues. The germline V gene has CDR1 MNHEY and CDR2 SVGAGI. Assay: immunoSEQ multiplex PCR; the TCRdb copy retains only in-frame clones and omits some. The table includes about 26,000 clones, approximately 84% detected once. Remarks on this clone: Antigen: not known.

The sequencing here drew on peripheral blood, taken before neoadjuvant nivolumab, alone or with ipilimumab. The J gene is TRBJ1-5, the V gene TRBV6-5; weak D call: TRBD1 (6 bases). This sequence was found in an adult with non-small cell lung cancer. In DNA form, the CDR3 reads TGTGCCAGCAGTTCAGCAAGGGGGAGCAATCAGCCCCAGCATTTT. This encodes CASSSARGSNQPQHF.